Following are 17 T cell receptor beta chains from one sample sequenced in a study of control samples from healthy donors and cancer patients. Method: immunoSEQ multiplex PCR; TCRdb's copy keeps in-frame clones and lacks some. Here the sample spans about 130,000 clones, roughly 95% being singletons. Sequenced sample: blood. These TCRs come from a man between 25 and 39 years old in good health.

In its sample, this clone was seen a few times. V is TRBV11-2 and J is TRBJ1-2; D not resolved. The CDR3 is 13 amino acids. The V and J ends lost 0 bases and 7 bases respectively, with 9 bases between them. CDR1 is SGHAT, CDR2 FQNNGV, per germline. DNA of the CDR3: TGTGCCAGCAGCTTAGATCGGACGCGTGGCTACACCTTC. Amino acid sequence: CASSLDRTRGYTF.

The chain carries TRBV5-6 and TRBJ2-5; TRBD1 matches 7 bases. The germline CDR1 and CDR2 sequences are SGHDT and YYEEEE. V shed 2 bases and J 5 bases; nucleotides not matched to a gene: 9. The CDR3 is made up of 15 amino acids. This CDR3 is CASSLTTGSEETQYF. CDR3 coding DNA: TGTGCCAGCAGCTTAACGACAGGGAGTGAGGAGACCCAGTACTTC. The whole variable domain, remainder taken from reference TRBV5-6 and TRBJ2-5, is DAGVTQSPTHLIKTRGQQVTLRCSPKSGHDTVSWYQQALGQGPQFIFQYYEEEERQRGNFPDRFSGHQFPNYSSELNVNALLLGDSALYLCASSLTTGSEETQYFGPGTRLLVL.

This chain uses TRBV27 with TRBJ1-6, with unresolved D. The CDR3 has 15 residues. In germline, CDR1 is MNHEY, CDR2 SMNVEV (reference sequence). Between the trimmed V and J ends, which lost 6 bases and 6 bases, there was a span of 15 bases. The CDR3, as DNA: TGTGCCAGCAGCGACGATCTGGGCCTTAATTCACCCCTCCACTTT. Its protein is CASSDDLGLNSPLHF.

CDR3 DNA sequence: TGTGCCAGCAGTTTATTGATACGCGGGACGGCCGGGGAGCTGTTTTTT. Its protein is CASSLLIRGTAGELFF. The rearrangement links TRBV27 to TRBJ2-2; maybe TRBD2 (6 bases). Between the trimmed V and J ends, which lost 1 base and 6 bases, there was a span of 15 bases. Looked up from germline, CDR1 is MNHEY and CDR2 is SMNVEV (reference sequence). CDR3 length: 16 amino acids.

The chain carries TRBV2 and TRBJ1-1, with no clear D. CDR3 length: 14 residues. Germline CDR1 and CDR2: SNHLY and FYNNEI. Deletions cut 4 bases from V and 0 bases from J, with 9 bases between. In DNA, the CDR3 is TGTGCCAGCAGTGTAAACAGCATGAACACTGAAGCTTTCTTT. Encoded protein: CASSVNSMNTEAFF.

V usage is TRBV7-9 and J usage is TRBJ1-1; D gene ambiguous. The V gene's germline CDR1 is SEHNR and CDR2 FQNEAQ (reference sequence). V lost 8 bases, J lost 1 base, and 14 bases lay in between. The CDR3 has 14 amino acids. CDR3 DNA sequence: TGTGCCAGCGTCGAAGAGCCGACGAACACTGAAGCTTTCTTT. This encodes CASVEEPTNTEAFF. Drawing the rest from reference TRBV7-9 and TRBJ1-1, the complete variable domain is DTGVSQNPRHKITKRGQNVTFRCDPISEHNRLYWYRQTLGQGPEFLTYFQNEAQLEKSRLLSDRFSAERPKGSFSTLEIQRTEQGDSAMYLCASVEEPTNTEAFFGQGTRLTVV.

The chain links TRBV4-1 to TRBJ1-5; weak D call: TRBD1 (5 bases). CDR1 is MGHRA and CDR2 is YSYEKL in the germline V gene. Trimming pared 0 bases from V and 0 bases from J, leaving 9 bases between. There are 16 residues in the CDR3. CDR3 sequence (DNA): TGCGCCAGCAGCCAAGATCGGGGCTATAGCAATCAGCCCCAGCATTTT. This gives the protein CASSQDRGYSNQPQHF.

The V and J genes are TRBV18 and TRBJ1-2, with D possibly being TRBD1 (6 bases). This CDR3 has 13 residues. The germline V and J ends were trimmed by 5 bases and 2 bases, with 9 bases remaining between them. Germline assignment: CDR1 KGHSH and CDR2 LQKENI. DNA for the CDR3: TGTGCCAGCTCAGAAGACAGGAACTATGGCTACACCTTC. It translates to CASSEDRNYGYTF.

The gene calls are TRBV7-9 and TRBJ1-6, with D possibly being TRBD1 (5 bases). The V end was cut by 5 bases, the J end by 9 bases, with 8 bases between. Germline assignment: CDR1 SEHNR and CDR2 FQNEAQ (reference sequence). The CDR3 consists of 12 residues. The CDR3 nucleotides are TGTGCCAGCAGCCAAGGGGTTTCACCCCTCCACTTT. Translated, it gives CASSQGVSPLHF.

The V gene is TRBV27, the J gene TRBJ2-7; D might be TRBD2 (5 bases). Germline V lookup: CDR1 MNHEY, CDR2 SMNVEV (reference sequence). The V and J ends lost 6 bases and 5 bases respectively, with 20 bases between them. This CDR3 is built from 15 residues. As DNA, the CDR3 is TGTGCCAGCAGACTAGGTCCCACCCCCACGGACGAGCAGTACTTC. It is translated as CASRLGPTPTDEQYF.

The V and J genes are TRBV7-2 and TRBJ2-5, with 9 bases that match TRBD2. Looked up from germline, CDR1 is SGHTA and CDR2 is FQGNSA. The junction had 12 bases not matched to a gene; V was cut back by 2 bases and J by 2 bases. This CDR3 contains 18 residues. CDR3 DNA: TGTGCCAGCAGCTTATACCCCTCCCTGGCGGGGGGGCAAGAGACCCAGTACTTC. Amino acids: CASSLYPSLAGGQETQYF.

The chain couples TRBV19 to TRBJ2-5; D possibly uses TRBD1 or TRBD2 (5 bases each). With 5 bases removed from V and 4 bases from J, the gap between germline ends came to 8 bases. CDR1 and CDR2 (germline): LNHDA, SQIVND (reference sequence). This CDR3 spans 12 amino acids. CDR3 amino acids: CASSRDRETQYF. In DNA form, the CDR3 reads TGTGCCAGTAGTCGGGACCGAGAGACCCAGTACTTC. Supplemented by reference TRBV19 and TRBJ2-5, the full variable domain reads DGGITQSPKYLFRKEGQNVTLSCEQNLNHDAMYWYRQDPGQGLRLIYYSQIVNDFQKGDIAEGYSVSREKKESFPLTVTSAQKNPTAFYLCASSRDRETQYFGPGTRLLVL.

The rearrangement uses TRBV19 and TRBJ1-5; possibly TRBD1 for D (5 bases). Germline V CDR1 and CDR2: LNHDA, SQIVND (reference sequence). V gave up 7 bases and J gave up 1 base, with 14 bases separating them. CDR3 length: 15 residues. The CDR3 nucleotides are TGTGCCAGTACCCCTGGGACGTGGAGCAATCAGCCCCAGCATTTT. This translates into CASTPGTWSNQPQHF.

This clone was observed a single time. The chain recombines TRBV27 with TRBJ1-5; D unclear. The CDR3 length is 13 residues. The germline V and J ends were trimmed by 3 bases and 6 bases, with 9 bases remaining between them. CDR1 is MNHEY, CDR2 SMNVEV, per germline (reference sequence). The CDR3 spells CASSFAGGQPQHF. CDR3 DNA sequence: TGTGCCAGCAGTTTCGCAGGAGGTCAGCCCCAGCATTTT.

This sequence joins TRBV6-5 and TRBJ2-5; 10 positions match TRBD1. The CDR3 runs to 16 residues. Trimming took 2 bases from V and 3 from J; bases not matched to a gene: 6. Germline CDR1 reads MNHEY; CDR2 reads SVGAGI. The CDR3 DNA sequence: TGTGCCAGCAGTTACCGATTCGGGACAGGGGAAGAGACCCAGTACTTC. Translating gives CASSYRFGTGEETQYF.

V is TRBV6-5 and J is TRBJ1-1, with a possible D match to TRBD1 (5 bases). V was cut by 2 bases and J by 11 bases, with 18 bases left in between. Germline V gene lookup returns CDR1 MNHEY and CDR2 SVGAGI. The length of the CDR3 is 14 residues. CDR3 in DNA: TGTGCCAGCAGTTACAGTGGCAGGGCCCAAGGGGCTTTCTTT. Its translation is CASSYSGRAQGAFF.

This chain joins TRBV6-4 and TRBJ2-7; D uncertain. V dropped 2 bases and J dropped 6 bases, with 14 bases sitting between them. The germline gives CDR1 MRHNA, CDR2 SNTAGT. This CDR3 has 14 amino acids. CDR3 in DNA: TGTGCCAGCAGTGACACGGCAATGGGATCCGAGCAGTACTTC. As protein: CASSDTAMGSEQYF.